This entry describes one T cell receptor (beta chain). Its antigen remains unidentified. No much larger clone exists at a distance of one base, and base qualities are not known. The germline V gene gives CDR1 as SGHVS and CDR2 as FQNEAQ. The CDR3 contains 18 residues, cysteine and phenylalanine counted. CDR3 DNA is the only sequence kept; it has 54 bases, read in frame from the first base. At the junction V is shortened by 0 bases and J by 1 base, with 18 bases in between. Genomic DNA was isolated from the sorted cells so that the TCRbeta CDR3 region could be sequenced. The immunoSEQ Assay was used to sequence the TCRbeta CDR3 regions. Entries here come from immuneACCESS through TCRdb and include only in-frame sequences with V and J called. Some clones fail to appear in such tables; in the studies checked, an unresolved V gene covers under half of the shortfall, and the cause of the remainder is unknown. The sample table lists 100,000 to 120,000 clones, approximately 89% of them with a count of one. Jointly, the top ten make up about 0.25% of the sample.

The trial excluded patients who had a history of autoimmune disease or were on systemic immunosuppression. Peripheral blood for TCR sequencing was collected from all dose cohorts at baseline, on cycle 4 day 1, and on cycle 7 day 1. The samples were taken from a phase I, first-in-human, multicenter, open-label dose-escalation trial of ivuxolimab. Adults with locally advanced or metastatic melanoma, renal cell carcinoma, hepatocellular carcinoma or head and neck squamous cell carcinoma were enrolled in the trial. Before TCR sequencing, CD4+ T cells and CD8+ T cells were sorted from peripheral blood as separate populations. The record originates from a study of OX40 agonist ivuxolimab in advanced cancers. Background for the entire study: Ivuxolimab was a fully human IgG2 agonistic monoclonal antibody targeting the costimulatory receptor OX40 (CD134). Intravenous ivuxolimab was administered to patients every 2 weeks at six dose levels: 0.01, 0.1, 0.3, 1.5, 3 and 10 mg/kg. Of the 50 or so patients in dose escalation, 19 had hepatocellular carcinoma, approximately 15 had melanoma, 9 had renal cell carcinoma and 9 had head and neck cancer. In the dose-escalation cohort, 82.7% of patients were male, and the mean age was approximately 60 years, with a range of 23 to 79. Patients were allowed to have had prior anti-PD-1, anti-PD-L1 or anti-CTLA-4 therapy, and 40% of the dose-escalation patients had been treated with checkpoint inhibitors. Partial responses were achieved by three dose-escalation patients, of whom one had hepatocellular carcinoma and two had cutaneous melanoma. The point of sequencing TCRbeta in the periphery was to test whether ivuxolimab changed TCR sequence diversity and drove clonal T-cell expansion. The paper describes the monotherapy dose-escalation part (N = 52 patients) of the phase I trial of ivuxolimab.

Overall study results and their limits: In the 0.1-3.0 mg/kg groups, partial responders were among the patients with the lowest normalized peripheral clonal expansion, particularly in CD8+ T cells. On average, CD8+ T cells showed more expanded clones than CD4+ T cells after ivuxolimab. At doses of 0.1 to 3.0 mg/kg, clonal expansion of both CD4+ and CD8+ T cells in blood was seen between baseline and week 6. Low levels of normalized T-cell clonal expansion were also shown by some nonresponding patients. The antigen specificity of the clonally expanded peripheral T cells was not determined.

This receptor chain uses TRBV7-8 and TRBJ1-2; a weak D assignment points to TRBD1 (6 bases agree). The sequenced sample was CD4+ or CD8+ T cells sorted from blood, obtained in a trial of the OX40 agonist ivuxolimab. The sequence came from an adult with an advanced solid tumor such as melanoma, head and neck, liver or kidney cancer. The sequence in DNA is TGTGCCAGCAGCTTAGCGCGGTTTAGACAGGAAATTAACTATGGCTACACCTTC. It translates to CASSLARFRQEINYGYTF.